One sample yielded the 5 T cell receptor beta chains listed below, sequenced in a study of PD-1 blockade in classical Hodgkin lymphoma. The data were produced by immunoSEQ multiplex PCR, yet TCRdb's version contains in-frame clones alone and is incomplete. Found here are about 22,000 clones, about 94% of them singletons; the top ten hold 4.5% to 7%. The time point: newly diagnosed, previously untreated cHL patient sample. The sequencing input was peripheral blood mononuclear cells (PBMCs). The receptors were sampled from a human donor with classical Hodgkin lymphoma.

The chain carries TRBV5-6 and TRBJ2-3; 12 bases are a match to TRBD2. V was pared by 1 base and J by 6 bases, with 0 bases of the junction left unmatched. Per germline, CDR1 SGHDT and CDR2 YYEEEE. The CDR3 contains 14 residues. CDR3 DNA sequence: TGTGCCAGCAGCTTGACTAGCGGGGGGGATACGCAGTATTTT. Amino acid sequence: CASSLTSGGDTQYF.

The V gene is TRBV4-1, the J gene TRBJ2-1; TRBD2 aligns across 13 bases. V gave up 4 bases and J gave up 5 bases; unmatched junction bases: 2. There are 15 residues in the CDR3. Germline V gene data show CDR1 as MGHRA and CDR2 as YSYEKL. The CDR3 sequence is CASSPTSGGHNEQFF. The DNA of the CDR3 is TGCGCCAGCAGCCCGACTAGCGGGGGGCACAATGAGCAGTTCTTC.

The J gene is TRBJ2-6, the V gene TRBV5-1, with a possible D match to TRBD1 (6 bases). CDR1 and CDR2 from the germline V gene are SGHRS and YFSETQ. The V and J ends lost 2 bases and 2 bases respectively, with 11 bases between them. The CDR3 extends over 16 amino acids. CDR3 in DNA: TGCGCCAGCAGCTTCTACAGGGACACTGGGGCCAACGTCCTGACTTTC. This sequence encodes CASSFYRDTGANVLTF.

The chain uses TRBV19 and TRBJ1-5; 10 positions match TRBD1. CDR3 size: 14 residues. Germline V lookup: CDR1 LNHDA, CDR2 SQIVND (reference sequence). J gave up 5 bases and V 6 bases, and 4 bases lay outside the gene matches. The CDR3 DNA is TGTGCCAGTAGCCGGGACAGGGGACATCAGCCCCAGCATTTT. Residues: CASSRDRGHQPQHF.

The V call is TRBV7-9, the J call TRBJ1-4, with 7 bases identical to TRBD1. The CDR3 spans 15 residues. The V gene end was trimmed by 5 bases and the J gene end by 7 bases; junction bases not matched to a gene: 10. CDR1 SEHNR and CDR2 FQNEAQ come from the germline V gene (reference sequence). CDR3 amino acids: CASSLEDRDGEKLFF. As DNA, the CDR3 is TGTGCCAGCAGCCTAGAAGACAGGGATGGTGAAAAACTGTTTTTT.